This TCR beta chain was observed in a study of tumor and adjacent non-tumor tissue in lung cancer. TCRbeta libraries were built with three rounds of nested PCR, modified from ARM-PCR. MiXCR, applied by TCRdb to the multiplex PCR reads, yields one record per CDR3 protein. The sample shows 120,000 or so distinct CDR3 sequences, 66% of them seen only once. Germline V gene data show CDR1 as MNHEY and CDR2 as SVGAGI. The CDR3 extends over 13 amino acids. This sample's RNA came from whole unsorted tissue. The sequence derives from a man younger than 40 with non-small cell lung cancer. Sequenced sample: lung tumor tissue. The chain has TRBV6-5 and TRBJ1-2; no firm D call. CDR3 residues: CVSRSGEEYGYTF. The CDR3 nucleotides are TGTGTTAGCCGTTCCGGGGAGGAATATGGCTACACCTTC.